The next 32 T cell receptor beta chains were all read from a single sample in a study of beta chain features in type 1 diabetes (dated by TCRdb to 2016 to 2019). The library was produced with the immunoSEQ multiplex PCR assay. All of the isolated RNA was reverse transcribed with the High Capacity cDNA Reverse Transcription Kit, so expressed TCRB transcripts were sequenced. The immuneACCESS repertoire file appears here via TCRdb, limited to in-frame rearrangements. These files lack a portion of the clones; in checked studies, under half of the deficit traces to unresolved V genes, and the cause of the others is not known. The sample table holds 860,000 or so clones, of which roughly 16% were seen once. The top ten constitute 0.023% of the sample. The sequenced material came from naive CD4+ T cells from blood. The cell subset or site label corresponds to: true naive CD4+ T cells. The source is a woman aged 18-29 years in good health.

This clone was seen a few times. This chain connects TRBV4-2 to TRBJ2-3; the D gene is possibly TRBD1 (5 bases). CDR1 and CDR2 (germline): LGHNA, YNFKEQ. Trimming took off 0 bases at V and 4 bases at J, with 14 bases between the two ends. CDR3 size: 16 residues. The CDR3 DNA reads as TGTGCCAGCAGCCAAGAGACAGCGTTCACATCAGATACGCAGTATTTT. Amino acids: CASSQETAFTSDTQYF.

The genes are TRBV19 and TRBJ2-5, with D possibly TRBD1 on 6 matching bases. V was trimmed by 4 bases and J by 5 bases, leaving 11 bases between them. Germline V gene data show CDR1 as LNHDA and CDR2 as SQIVND (reference sequence). This CDR3 is built from 13 residues. The CDR3: CASSRQVGETQYF. For the CDR3, the DNA is TGTGCCAGTAGTAGACAGGTCGGCGAGACCCAGTACTTC.

This clone was seen a handful of times. The chain uses TRBV18 and TRBJ2-1; 9 bases align to TRBD2. J gave up 3 bases and V 4 bases, and 1 base lay outside the gene matches. The germline CDR1 and CDR2 sequences are KGHSH and LQKENI. The CDR3 runs to 14 residues. CDR3 bases: TGTGCCAGCTCACGAGCGGGAGGCTACAATGAGCAGTTCTTC. This translates into CASSRAGGYNEQFF.

The gene calls are TRBV7-9 and TRBJ2-7; 8 nucleotides align to TRBD1. The CDR3 loop spans 14 amino acids. Germline V gene sequence: CDR1 SEHNR, CDR2 FQNEAQ (reference sequence). V lost 2 bases, J lost 5 bases, and 5 bases stayed unmatched. The CDR3 DNA sequence: TGTGCCAGCAGCTTACCCGGACAGGGCCACGAGCAGTACTTC. Protein product: CASSLPGQGHEQYF.

The chain recombines TRBV19 with TRBJ2-2; D might be TRBD2 (6 bases). The CDR3 has 15 residues. Germline V gene data show CDR1 as LNHDA and CDR2 as SQIVND (reference sequence). The V gene lost 6 bases and the J gene lost 4 bases, with 15 bases spanning the gap. This CDR3 reads CASRNWEVSTGELFF. The CDR3 DNA reads TGTGCCAGTAGAAACTGGGAGGTCAGCACCGGGGAGCTGTTTTTT.

A remark on this clone: Other DNA sequences in this specimen translate into the identical CDR3. V gene TRBV6-6 combines with J gene TRBJ2-3, with D unclear. V was clipped by 5 bases and J by 0 bases, with 6 bases between them. CDR1 and CDR2 (germline): MNHNY, SVGAGI (reference sequence). The CDR3 is made up of 13 amino acids. The DNA for the CDR3 is TGTGCCAGCAGTGCCCGAAGCACAGATACGCAGTATTTT. Its protein product is CASSARSTDTQYF.

A few counts support this clone. This chain uses TRBV7-2 with TRBJ2-7; 13 bases align to TRBD2. This CDR3 comprises 16 residues. The V segment lost 5 bases and the J segment 6 bases; nucleotides outside the gene matches: 10. Germline values: CDR1 SGHTA, CDR2 FQGNSA. The CDR3 loop is CASSTTSGRAVREQYF. CDR3 DNA sequence: TGTGCCAGCAGCACTACTAGCGGGAGGGCCGTCCGCGAGCAGTACTTC.

The chain carries TRBV7-8 and TRBJ1-5; TRBD1 agrees at 8 bases. Germline values: CDR1 SGHVS, CDR2 FQNEAQ. J gave up 5 bases and V 5 bases, and 5 bases lay outside the gene matches. The CDR3 is made up of 14 amino acids. CDR3 bases: TGTGCCAGCAGCCCCGACAGGGGCGATCAGCCCCAGCATTTT. Protein sequence: CASSPDRGDQPQHF.

The rearrangement joins TRBV27 to TRBJ1-4; D is unclear. Germline CDR1 MNHEY, CDR2 SMNVEV (reference sequence). Between the trimmed V and J ends, which lost 2 bases and 8 bases, there was a span of 12 bases. The CDR3 runs 14 residues. The CDR3 protein is CASSLTNQAEKLFF. CDR3 in DNA: TGTGCCAGCAGTTTAACAAACCAAGCCGAAAAACTGTTTTTT.

A few counts support this clone. The chain employs TRBV4-2 and TRBJ2-1, with 7 bases fitting TRBD2. The CDR3 sequence is 14 residues long. V lost 3 bases and J lost 6; bases outside the gene matches: 5. Per germline, CDR1 LGHNA and CDR2 YNFKEQ. The CDR3 sequence: CASSHPGGGNEQFF. CDR3 nucleotide sequence: TGTGCCAGCAGCCATCCGGGAGGAGGCAATGAGCAGTTCTTC.

The sample holds a few counts of this clone. The sample has other DNA sequences that encode this CDR3 too. V is TRBV5-1 and J is TRBJ2-1; tentative D call: TRBD2 (6 bases). The V gene's germline CDR1 is SGHRS and CDR2 YFSETQ. The CDR3 contains 13 residues. Trimming left V 0 bases short and J 7 bases short, with 8 bases between. CDR3 nucleotide sequence: TGCGCCAGCAGCTTGGCCGGGAGAAATGAGCAGTTCTTC. Residues: CASSLAGRNEQFF.

The J gene is TRBJ2-5, the V gene TRBV6-6; a weak D match, TRBD2 (5 bases). The last part of the DNA fits TRBJ2-7 better; the J call may be wrong. The length of the CDR3 is 15 residues. From germline, CDR1 is MNHNY and CDR2 SVGAGI (reference sequence). The CDR3 nucleotides read TGTGCCAGCAGTTACTCGATAACTAGCTCCTACGAGCAGTACTTC. Its translation is CASSYSITSSYEQYF.

The V gene is TRBV18, the J gene TRBJ1-1, with TRBD1 as a possible D gene (5 bases). The germline V gene encodes CDR1 KGHSH and CDR2 LQKENI. This CDR3 is 14 amino acids long. V was cut by 1 base and J by 11 bases, with 17 bases left in between. Written as DNA, the CDR3 is TGTGCCAGCTCACCACGTAGCAGGGATGAGGAGGCTTTCTTT. Translated, it gives CASSPRSRDEEAFF.

The chain uses TRBV2 and TRBJ1-2; a weak D match, TRBD1 (6 bases). V was shortened by 7 bases and J by 2 bases, with 11 bases between the two germline ends. The CDR3 has 13 residues. Germline CDR1 reads SNHLY; CDR2 reads FYNNEI. DNA for the CDR3: TGTGCCAGCAACAACGACAGGAACTATGGCTACACCTTC. Translation: CASNNDRNYGYTF.

The J gene is TRBJ1-4, the V gene TRBV7-2; D call uncertain. Germline assignment: CDR1 SGHTA and CDR2 FQGNSA. CDR3 length equals 16 residues. Trimming removed 0 bases from V and 4 bases from J, with 12 bases in between. DNA of the CDR3: TGTGCCAGCAGCTTAGCCTACGATGGCCTTAATGAAAAACTGTTTTTT. Residues: CASSLAYDGLNEKLFF.

The chain combines TRBV4-1 with TRBJ2-3; D may be TRBD1 (6 bases). Trimming stripped 4 bases from V and 4 bases from J, with 15 bases between. This CDR3 has 15 residues. Germline-derived CDR1 and CDR2 are MGHRA and YSYEKL. Here the CDR3 DNA reads TGCGCCAGCAGCCCCCGGACAGAGGGGGCAGATACGCAGTATTTT. As protein: CASSPRTEGADTQYF.

This clone was counted between two and nine times. The sample contains more than one DNA sequence encoding this CDR3. The gene calls are TRBV5-4 and TRBJ2-6, with a possible D match to TRBD2 (6 bases). CDR1 and CDR2 (germline): SGHNT, YYREEE (reference sequence). V lost 4 bases to trimming and J lost 0 bases, with 11 bases between them. The CDR3 has 16 residues. The CDR3 loop reads CASSPRGGSGANVLTF. The DNA of the CDR3 is TGTGCCAGCAGCCCTCGGGGAGGCTCTGGGGCCAACGTCCTGACTTTC. Drawing the rest from reference TRBV5-4 and TRBJ2-6, the complete variable domain is ETGVTQSPTHLIKTRGQQVTLRCSSQSGHNTVSWYQQALGQGPQFIFQYYREEENGRGNFPPRFSGLQFPNYSSELNVNALELDDSALYLCASSPRGGSGANVLTFGAGSRLTVL.

This clone has just a few counts. The chain carries TRBV7-8 and TRBJ1-1; D is possibly TRBD1 (5 bases). Deletions cut 4 bases from V and 4 bases from J, with 19 bases between. The CDR3 spans 16 residues. From germline, CDR1 is SGHVS and CDR2 FQNEAQ. The CDR3 spells CASSSIQRGGSTEAFF. Written as DNA, the CDR3 is TGTGCCAGCAGCTCAATACAACGGGGGGGGAGCACTGAAGCTTTCTTT.

This clone was counted between two and nine times. The same CDR3 also results from other DNA sequences found in this sample. The chain recombines TRBV5-6 with TRBJ2-7, with D perhaps TRBD2 (5 bases). Germline values: CDR1 SGHDT, CDR2 YYEEEE. The CDR3 runs to 14 residues. The V gene lost 2 bases and the J gene lost 0 bases, with 9 bases spanning the gap. CDR3 protein: CASSLTGSSYEQYF. In nucleotides, the CDR3 is TGTGCCAGCAGCTTAACGGGAAGCTCCTACGAGCAGTACTTC.

This clone was observed a handful of times. Other DNA sequences in this sample translate to the same CDR3. V and J are TRBV29-1 and TRBJ2-5, with 7 bases identical to TRBD1. CDR1 and CDR2 (germline): SQVTM, ANQGSEA. V shed 6 bases, J shed 3 bases, and the junction held 4 bases outside the gene matches. The CDR3 is made up of 12 amino acids. This CDR3 reads CSVRTGEETQYF. The DNA of the CDR3 is TGCAGCGTCCGGACAGGCGAAGAGACCCAGTACTTC.

V gene TRBV2 combines with J gene TRBJ1-1, with D possibly matching TRBD1 (6 bases). The ends were cut back, 4 bases at V and 5 bases at J, with 11 bases in the middle. The length of the CDR3 is 13 residues. In germline, CDR1 is SNHLY, CDR2 FYNNEI. CDR3 amino acids: CASSVRGWTEAFF. CDR3 nucleotides: TGTGCCAGCAGTGTGAGGGGGTGGACTGAAGCTTTCTTT.

For this clone: Other DNA sequences in this sample translate to the same CDR3. The chain combines TRBV7-3 with TRBJ2-3; 7 positions match TRBD2. Germline loops: CDR1 SGHTA, CDR2 FQGTGA. The CDR3 runs 16 residues. Germline trimming cut 2 bases from V and 3 bases from J; bases unmatched to any gene: 8. The CDR3 reads CASSLGTSGGTDTQYF. The CDR3 region has the DNA TGTGCCAGCAGCTTAGGCACCTCGGGAGGAACAGATACGCAGTATTTT.

This chain uses TRBV19 with TRBJ2-1, with 12 bases that match TRBD2. CDR1 LNHDA and CDR2 SQIVND come from the germline V gene (reference sequence). CDR3 length: 17 residues. V lost 3 bases to trimming and J lost 7 bases; unmatched junction nucleotides: 10. The CDR3 coding sequence is TGTGCCAGTAGTATCCCCCAGACTAGCGGGAGTTTGAATGAGCAGTTCTTC. Translation gives CASSIPQTSGSLNEQFF.

This clone was seen a handful of times. CDR3 nucleotide sequence: TGTGCCAGCAGCTTAAACCCGACCAATACGCAGTATTTT. Protein sequence: CASSLNPTNTQYF. The genes are TRBV7-3 and TRBJ2-3; no clear D gene. Germline V CDR1 and CDR2: SGHTA, FQGTGA. The ends were cut back, 1 base at V and 7 bases at J, with 9 bases in the middle. The CDR3 runs to 13 residues. Full variable domain (outside the CDR3, taken from reference TRBV7-3 and TRBJ2-3): GAGVSQTPSNKVTEKGKYVELRCDPISGHTALYWYRQSLGQGPEFLIYFQGTGAADDSGLPNDRFFAVRPEGSVSTLKIQRTERGDSAVYLCASSLNPTNTQYFGPGTRLTVL.

This clone was counted a few times. The chain recombines TRBV5-1 with TRBJ2-5; D possibly corresponds to TRBD2 (6 bases). This CDR3 spans 14 amino acids. Trimming left V 4 bases short and J 4 bases short, with 14 bases between. In germline, CDR1 is SGHRS, CDR2 YFSETQ. CDR3 sequence: CASSLGGVRETQYF. CDR3 sequence (DNA): TGCGCCAGCAGCCTTGGAGGGGTGCGAGAGACCCAGTACTTC.

The V gene is TRBV5-4, the J gene TRBJ2-7, with 7 bases fitting TRBD2. The CDR3 totals 15 residues. Germline CDR1 is SGHNT and CDR2 is YYREEE (reference sequence). V dropped 0 bases and J dropped 0; count of bases not matched to a gene: 3. As DNA, the CDR3 is TGTGCCAGCAGCTTGGATGCGGGAGCCTCCTACGAGCAGTACTTC. Translated, it gives CASSLDAGASYEQYF.

This clone was seen only a few times. This chain connects TRBV18 to TRBJ2-7; TRBD2 agrees at 10 bases. Looked up from germline, CDR1 is KGHSH and CDR2 is LQKENI. The CDR3 totals 16 residues. J gave up 2 bases and V 1 base, and 5 bases lay outside the gene matches. DNA for the CDR3: TGTGCCAGCTCACCACAAACTAGCGGGGCAACCTACGAGCAGTACTTC. Amino acid sequence: CASSPQTSGATYEQYF.

Details on this clone: This sample includes further DNA sequences coding for the same CDR3. The V and J genes are TRBV28 and TRBJ2-1; TRBD2 is a possible D gene (6 bases). This CDR3 region has 15 residues. V gave up 4 bases and J gave up 0 bases, with 10 bases separating them. Germline loops: CDR1 MDHEN, CDR2 SYDVKM. The DNA of the CDR3 is TGTGCCAGCAGTTCGACCGGGAGCTCCTACAATGAGCAGTTCTTC. Its translation is CASSSTGSSYNEQFF.

Only a few counts were recorded for this clone. Other DNA variants within this sample encode the same CDR3. This chain connects TRBV5-1 to TRBJ2-3, with D unclear. From germline, CDR1 is SGHRS and CDR2 YFSETQ. V shed 4 bases and J shed 1 base, with 10 bases lying between them. CDR3 size: 14 residues. CDR3 nucleotide sequence: TGCGCCAGCAGCCTTACAACGGGCACAGATACGCAGTATTTT. As protein: CASSLTTGTDTQYF. The variable domain in full, completed from reference TRBV5-1 and TRBJ2-3, reads KAGVTQTPRYLIKTRGQQVTLSCSPISGHRSVSWYQQTPGQGLQFLFEYFSETQRNKGNFPGRFSGRQFSNSRSEMNVSTLELGDSALYLCASSLTTGTDTQYFGPGTRLTVL.

This clone was picked up many times. This chain uses TRBV10-3 with TRBJ2-4, with unresolved D. The V end lost 4 bases, the J end lost 7 bases, and 14 bases lay between the germline ends. This CDR3 spans 14 amino acids. Germline assignment: CDR1 ENHRY and CDR2 SYGVKD. CDR3 sequence (DNA): TGTGCCATCAGTGTGGGTCCGGTCGGGAACATTCAGTACTTC. Its translation is CAISVGPVGNIQYF.

This clone was counted a few times. The genes are TRBV29-1 and TRBJ2-7; 7 bases align to TRBD1. CDR1 and CDR2 (germline): SQVTM, ANQGSEA. The ends lost 5 bases at V and 3 bases at J; junction bases unmatched: 7. This CDR3 is built from 13 residues. The DNA for the CDR3 is TGCAGCGTTTATGACAGGGCAAACTACGAGCAGTACTTC. This encodes CSVYDRANYEQYF.

This clone was recorded a few times. J is TRBJ2-3 and V is TRBV4-1; D uncertain. The CDR3 totals 13 residues. Germline CDR1 reads MGHRA; CDR2 reads YSYEKL. Trimming stripped 3 bases from V and 4 bases from J, with 8 bases between. DNA of the CDR3: TGCGCCAGCAGCCAGGAAGTGGCAGATACGCAGTATTTT. It translates to CASSQEVADTQYF.